The source of this T cell receptor beta chain is a study of T cells after posttransplantation cyclophosphamide. Treatment was busulfan-fludarabine conditioning, a marrow graft, and cyclophosphamide on days +3 and +4. Generated by immunoSEQ multiplex PCR, the TCRdb table keeps only in-frame clones and is missing some. Recorded here are approximately 15,000 clones, with no singletons, and the ten leading clones hold roughly 0.54%. This clone was recorded many times. At one boundary the junction diverges from the germline segment, which might be a read error. The receptor comes from a female patient younger than 45 who received an allogeneic stem cell transplant from a related donor, was CMV-positive, and had no GVHD. Some T cells may have come from the graft donor. The sequences come from PBMCs, collected after allogeneic stem cell transplant with posttransplant cyclophosphamide.

In nucleotides, the CDR3 is TGTGCTAGCAGCTCACGAGCGGGTTCAACGCAGTATTTT. Protein sequence: CASSSRAGSTQYF. The chain links TRBV7-7 to TRBJ2-3; D is perhaps TRBD2 (6 bases). This CDR3 is 13 amino acids long. In germline, CDR1 is SSHAT, CDR2 FNYEAQ (reference sequence).